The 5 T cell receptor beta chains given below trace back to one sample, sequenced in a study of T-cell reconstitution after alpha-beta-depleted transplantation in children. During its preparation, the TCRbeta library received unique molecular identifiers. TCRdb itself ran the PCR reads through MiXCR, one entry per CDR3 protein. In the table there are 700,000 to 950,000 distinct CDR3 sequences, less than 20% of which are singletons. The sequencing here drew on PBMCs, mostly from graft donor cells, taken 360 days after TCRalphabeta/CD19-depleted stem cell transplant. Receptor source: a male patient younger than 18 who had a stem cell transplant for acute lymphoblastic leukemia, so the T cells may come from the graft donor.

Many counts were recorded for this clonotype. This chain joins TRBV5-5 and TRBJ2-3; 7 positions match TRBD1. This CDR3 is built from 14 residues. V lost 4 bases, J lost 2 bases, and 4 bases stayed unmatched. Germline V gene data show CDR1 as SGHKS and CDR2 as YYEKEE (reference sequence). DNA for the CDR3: TGTGCCAGCAGCACAGGGGATTTCACAGATACGCAGTATTTT. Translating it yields CASSTGDFTDTQYF. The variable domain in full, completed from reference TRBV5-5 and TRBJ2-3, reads DAGVTQSPTHLIKTRGQQVTLRCSPISGHKSVSWYQQVLGQGPQFIFQYYEKEERGRGNFPDRFSARQFPNYSSELNVNALLLGDSALYLCASSTGDFTDTQYFGPGTRLTVL.

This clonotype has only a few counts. The CDR3 spells CATSRGQRWASGRDEQFF. The CDR3 nucleotides read TGTGCCACCAGCAGAGGCCAACGCTGGGCTAGCGGGAGGGATGAGCAGTTCTTC. The V gene is TRBV15, the J gene TRBJ2-1; 12 bases are shared with TRBD2. This CDR3 is 18 amino acids long. CDR1 and CDR2 (germline): LNHNV, YYDKDF (reference sequence). Trimming at V came to 1 base and at J to 8 bases, leaving 12 bases not matched to a gene.

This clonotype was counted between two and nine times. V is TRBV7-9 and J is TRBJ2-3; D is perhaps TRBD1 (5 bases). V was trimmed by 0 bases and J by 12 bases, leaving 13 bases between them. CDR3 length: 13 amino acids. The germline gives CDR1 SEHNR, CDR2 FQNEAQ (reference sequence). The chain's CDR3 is CASSLATTELQYF. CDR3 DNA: TGTGCCAGCAGCTTAGCAACGACAGAGCTCCAGTATTTT.

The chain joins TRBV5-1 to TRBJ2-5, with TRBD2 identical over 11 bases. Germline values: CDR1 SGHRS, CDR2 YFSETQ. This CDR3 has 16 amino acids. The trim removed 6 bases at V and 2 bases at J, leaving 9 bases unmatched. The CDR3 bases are TGCGCCAGCAAGACTAGCGGGACCTCACAGCAAGAGACCCAGTACTTC. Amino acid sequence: CASKTSGTSQQETQYF.

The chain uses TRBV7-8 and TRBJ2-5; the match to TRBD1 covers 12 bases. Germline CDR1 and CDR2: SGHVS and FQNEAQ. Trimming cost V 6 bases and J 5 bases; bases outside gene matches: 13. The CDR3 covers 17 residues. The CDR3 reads CASRYKPGQGARETQYF. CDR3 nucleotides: TGTGCCAGCAGGTACAAGCCGGGACAGGGGGCTCGGGAGACCCAGTACTTC. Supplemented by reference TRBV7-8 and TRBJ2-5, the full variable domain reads GAGVSQSPRYKVAKRGQDVALRCDPISGHVSLFWYQQALGQGPEFLTYFQNEAQLDKSGLPSDRFFAERPEGSVSTLKIQRTQQEDSAVYLCASRYKPGQGARETQYFGPGTRLLVL.